This T cell receptor (beta chain) came from a study of blood T cells in healthy people across ages. Then a second PCR, running roughly 7 to 11 cycles, was carried out with a sample-barcoded 5' primer and a J-beta primer mix. TCRdb redid the calling of the 5' RACE reads with MiXCR, one entry per CDR3 protein. The sample lists more than 550,000 distinct CDR3 sequences, 22% occurring once. Study findings and constraints: Getting older went along with TCR beta diversity per million T cells dropping roughly linearly.

Points on this clonotype: The antigen is not known.

The clonotype originates from an older man in good health. Sequenced material: blood.

The CDR3 sequence: CASSSFDGYTF. The CDR3 DNA follows: TGTGCCAGCAGTTCCTTCGATGGCTACACCTTC. This chain uses TRBV28 with TRBJ1-2; no clear D. CDR1 and CDR2 (germline): MDHEN, SYDVKM. This CDR3 is built from 11 residues. V gave up 4 bases and J gave up 6 bases, with 6 bases separating them.